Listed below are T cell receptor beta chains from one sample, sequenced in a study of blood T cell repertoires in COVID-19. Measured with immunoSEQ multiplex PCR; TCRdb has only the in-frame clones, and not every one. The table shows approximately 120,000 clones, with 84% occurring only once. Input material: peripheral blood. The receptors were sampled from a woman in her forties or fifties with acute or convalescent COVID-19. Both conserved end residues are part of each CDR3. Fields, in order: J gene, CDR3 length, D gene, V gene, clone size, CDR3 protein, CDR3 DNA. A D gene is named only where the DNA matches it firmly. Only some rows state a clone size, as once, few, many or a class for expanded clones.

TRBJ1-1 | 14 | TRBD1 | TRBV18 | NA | CASSPTGLNTEAFF | TGTGCCAGCTCACCGACAGGGCTGAACACTGAAGCTTTCTTT
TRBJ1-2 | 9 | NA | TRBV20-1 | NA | CSSPGERLF | TGCAGCAGCCCAGGGGAGAGGCTCTTC
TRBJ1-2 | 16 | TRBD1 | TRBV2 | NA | CASSSSPAGTEYGYTF | TGTGCCAGCAGTTCGAGCCCCGCCGGGACAGAGTATGGCTACACCTTC
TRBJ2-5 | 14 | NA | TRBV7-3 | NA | CASGPGGEKETQYF | TGTGCCAGCGGACCCGGAGGGGAAAAAGAGACCCAGTACTTC
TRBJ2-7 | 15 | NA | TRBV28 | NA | CASKATVPPSYEQYF | TGTGCCAGCAAGGCCACAGTCCCTCCTTCCTACGAGCAGTACTTC
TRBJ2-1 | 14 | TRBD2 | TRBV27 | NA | CASNKLAGTNEQFF | TGTGCCAGCAACAAACTAGCGGGGACAAATGAGCAGTTCTTC
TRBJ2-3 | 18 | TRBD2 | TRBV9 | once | CASSSLSGGADSTDTQYF | TGTGCCAGCAGCTCTCTCTCCGGGGGGGCCGATAGCACAGATACGCAGTATTTT
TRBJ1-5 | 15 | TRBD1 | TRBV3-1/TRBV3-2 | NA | CASSQGTGVRQPQHF | TGTGCCAGCAGCCAAGGGACAGGGGTACGTCAGCCCCAGCATTTT
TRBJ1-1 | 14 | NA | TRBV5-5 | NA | CASSFGGMRSEAFF | TGTGCCAGCAGCTTTGGGGGGATGAGGTCTGAAGCTTTCTTT
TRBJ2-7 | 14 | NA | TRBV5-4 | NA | CASSREGTGREQYF | TGTGCCAGCAGCCGAGAAGGGACTGGACGGGAGCAGTACTTC
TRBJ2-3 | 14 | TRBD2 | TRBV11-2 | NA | CASSTSGGIFTQYF | TGTGCCAGCAGCACTAGCGGGGGAATCTTTACGCAGTATTTT
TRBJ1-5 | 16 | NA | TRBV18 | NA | CASSRGAEYSNQPQHF | TGTGCCAGCTCTCGAGGAGCTGAATATAGCAATCAGCCCCAGCATTTT
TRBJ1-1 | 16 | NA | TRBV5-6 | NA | CASSLAPRAPNTEAFF | TGTGCCAGCAGCTTGGCCCCCAGGGCCCCGAACACTGAAGCTTTCTTT
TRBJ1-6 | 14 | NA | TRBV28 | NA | CASTHRGAGAPLHF | TGTGCCAGCACCCACCGGGGGGCTGGGGCACCCCTCCACTTT
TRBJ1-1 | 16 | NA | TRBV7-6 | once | CASSPERGSFFTEAFF | TGTGCCAGCAGCCCTGAGAGGGGGTCCTTCTTCACTGAAGCTTTCTTT
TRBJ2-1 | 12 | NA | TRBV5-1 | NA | CASSLAFDEQFF | TGCGCCAGCAGCTTGGCCTTCGATGAGCAGTTCTTC
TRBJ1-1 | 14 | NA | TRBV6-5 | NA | CASRPDRKGTEAFF | TGTGCCAGCAGGCCCGACAGGAAGGGGACTGAAGCTTTCTTT
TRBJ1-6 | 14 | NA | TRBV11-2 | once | CASSPSRAYSPLHF | TGTGCCAGCAGCCCCTCCAGGGCGTACTCACCCCTCCACTTT
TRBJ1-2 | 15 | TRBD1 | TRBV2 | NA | CASSGLFGQDYGYTF | TGTGCCAGCAGTGGTTTATTTGGACAGGACTATGGCTACACCTTC
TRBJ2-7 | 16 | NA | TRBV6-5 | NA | CASSYAPGATPYEQYF | TGTGCCAGCAGTTATGCCCCTGGGGCGACCCCCTACGAGCAGTACTTC
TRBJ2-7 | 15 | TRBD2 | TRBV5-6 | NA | CASSPRAGGGYEQYF | TGTGCCAGCAGCCCGAGGGCGGGGGGCGGTTACGAGCAGTACTTC
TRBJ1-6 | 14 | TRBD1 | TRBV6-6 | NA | CASSPGGNNSPLHF | TGTGCCAGCAGCCCAGGGGGGAATAATTCACCCCTCCACTTT
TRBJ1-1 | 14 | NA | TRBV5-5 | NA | CASSPQPMNTEAFF | TGTGCCAGCAGCCCACAGCCTATGAACACTGAAGCTTTCTTT
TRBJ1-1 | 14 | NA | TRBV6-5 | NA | CASSLGQLNTEAFF | TGTGCCAGCAGTTTAGGACAGCTGAACACTGAAGCTTTCTTT
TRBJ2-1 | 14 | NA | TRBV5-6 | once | CASSLGLVYNEQFF | TGTGCCAGCAGCTTGGGACTAGTCTACAATGAGCAGTTCTTC
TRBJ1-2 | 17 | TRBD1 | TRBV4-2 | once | CASSQDLKGTGAGGYTF | TGTGCCAGCAGCCAAGATCTGAAGGGGACAGGGGCCGGCGGCTACACCTTC
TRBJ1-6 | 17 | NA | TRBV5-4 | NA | CASSLRTGSSYNSPLHF | TGTGCCAGCAGCTTGCGAACGGGGAGCTCCTATAATTCACCCCTCCACTTT
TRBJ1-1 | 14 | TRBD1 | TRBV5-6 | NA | CASSWTGGGTEAFF | TGTGCCAGCAGCTGGACAGGGGGAGGGACTGAAGCTTTCTTT
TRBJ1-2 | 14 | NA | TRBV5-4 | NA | CASSLEPGGYGYTF | TGTGCCAGCAGCTTGGAACCCGGAGGATATGGCTACACCTTC
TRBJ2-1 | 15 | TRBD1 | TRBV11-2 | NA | CASTADRGKENEQFF | TGTGCCAGCACCGCGGACAGGGGGAAAGAAAATGAGCAGTTCTTC
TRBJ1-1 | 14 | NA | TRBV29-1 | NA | CSVAEGERNTEAFF | TGCAGCGTGGCCGAGGGGGAACGGAACACTGAAGCTTTCTTT
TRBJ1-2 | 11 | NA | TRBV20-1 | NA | CSARDQGLDTF | TGCAGTGCTAGAGATCAGGGTTTGGACACCTTC
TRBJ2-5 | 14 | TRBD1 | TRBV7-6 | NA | CASSPGQVKETQYF | TGTGCCAGCAGCCCGGGACAGGTTAAAGAGACCCAGTACTTC
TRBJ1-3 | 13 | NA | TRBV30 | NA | CATSGGPGNTIYF | TGTGCCACCAGCGGGGGCCCTGGAAACACCATATATTTT
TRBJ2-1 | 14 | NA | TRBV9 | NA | CASSVGTGWNEQFF | TGTGCCAGCAGCGTAGGAACAGGTTGGAATGAGCAGTTCTTC
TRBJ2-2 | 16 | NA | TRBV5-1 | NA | CASSAQQGSGTGELFF | TGCGCCAGCAGCGCACAACAGGGTTCGGGAACCGGGGAGCTGTTTTTT
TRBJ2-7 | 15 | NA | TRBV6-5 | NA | CASSAAPTFGLEQYF | TGTGCCAGCAGCGCGGCCCCCACATTCGGCTTAGAGCAGTACTTC
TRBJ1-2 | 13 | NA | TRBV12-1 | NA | CASSYRDSRGDTF | TGTGCCAGCAGCTACCGGGACAGTCGGGGTGACACCTTC
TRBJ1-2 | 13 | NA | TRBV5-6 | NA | CASSLGRGYGYTF | TGTGCCAGCAGCTTGGGCAGGGGCTATGGCTACACCTTC
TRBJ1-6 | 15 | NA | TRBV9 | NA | CASSVVGEGNSPLHF | TGTGCCAGCAGCGTAGTAGGGGAAGGTAATTCACCCCTCCACTTT
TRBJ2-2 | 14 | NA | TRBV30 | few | CAWRVDTSTGELFF | TGTGCCTGGAGGGTAGACACCTCCACCGGGGAGCTGTTTTTT
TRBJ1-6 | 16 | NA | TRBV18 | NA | CASSPRVRSYNSPLHF | TGTGCCAGCTCACCCCGAGTCCGGTCCTATAATTCACCCCTCCACTTT
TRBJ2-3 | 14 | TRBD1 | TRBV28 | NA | CASSVPGGADTQYF | TGTGCCAGCAGCGTTCCAGGGGGCGCAGATACGCAGTATTTT
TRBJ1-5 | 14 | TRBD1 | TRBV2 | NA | CASSGTGSNQPQHF | TGTGCCAGCAGTGGGACAGGGAGCAATCAGCCCCAGCATTTT
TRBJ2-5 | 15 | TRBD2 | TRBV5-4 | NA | CASSSGGVSRETQYF | TGTGCCAGCAGCTCTGGGGGGGTTTCGCGGGAGACCCAGTACTTC
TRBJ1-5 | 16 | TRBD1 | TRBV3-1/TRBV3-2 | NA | CASSQTDRGGRQPQHF | TGTGCCAGCAGCCAAACGGACAGGGGAGGACGACAGCCCCAGCATTTT
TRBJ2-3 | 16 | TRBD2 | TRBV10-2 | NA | CASSATAGGAGDTQYF | TGCGCCAGCAGTGCGACAGCGGGGGGGGCCGGAGATACGCAGTATTTT
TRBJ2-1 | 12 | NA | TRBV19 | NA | CASTYGHNEQFF | TGTGCCAGTACTTATGGGCACAATGAGCAGTTCTTC
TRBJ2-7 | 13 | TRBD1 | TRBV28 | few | CASSLPRGYEQYF | TGTGCCAGCAGTTTACCCAGGGGGTACGAGCAGTACTTC
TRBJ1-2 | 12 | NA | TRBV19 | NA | CASRELYYGYTF | TGTGCCAGTAGAGAGCTGTACTATGGCTACACCTTC
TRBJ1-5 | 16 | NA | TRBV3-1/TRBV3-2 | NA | CASSQGSDFSNQPQHF | TGTGCCAGCAGCCAAGGGAGTGACTTTAGCAATCAGCCCCAGCATTTT
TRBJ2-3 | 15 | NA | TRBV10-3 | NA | CAIRSLTTTTDTQYF | TGTGCCATCAGATCACTAACTACCACCACAGATACGCAGTATTTT
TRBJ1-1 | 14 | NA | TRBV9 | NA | CASSARWAPTEAFF | TGTGCCAGCAGCGCCAGGTGGGCTCCCACTGAAGCTTTCTTT